The entry below gives a single T cell receptor beta chain sequence along with its context. Its antigen is still unknown. J was trimmed by 7 bases and V by 4 bases; bases with no gene match: 22. Germline V gives CDR1 LNHDA, CDR2 SQIVND (reference sequence). This CDR3 has 21 residues. These data are taken from a study of persistence of HIV-infected CD4 T cells. Turning to the study itself: A median of about eight years of suppressive ART preceded sampling. A couple of participants gave one leukapheresis sample; others gave up to roughly 180 mL blood repeatedly.

This was the immunoSEQ version 4 assay in survey mode. TCRdb's copy holds only in-frame clones and misses some; the assay was immunoSEQ multiplex PCR. Of about 28,000 clones in the sample, almost 85% were seen once. The stimulus was lysate of CMV-infected fibroblasts, around 10 ug/mL. Sorted nonresponding memory CD4+ T cells were CD40L-negative, CD69-negative, CD45RO-high. Donors had CD4+ T cell counts above 400 cells/uL and were CMV-seropositive. Source: CD4+ T cells sorted from PBMCs after approximately 19-hour stimulation, taken from a patient who received antiretroviral therapy. The sequence came from an adult man with HIV who was CMV-seropositive. The gene calls are TRBV19 and TRBJ2-3, with 14 bases that match TRBD2. The chain's CDR3 is CASSRDRATARLAGGVYTQYF. The CDR3 DNA reads as TGTGCCAGTAGTAGGGACAGGGCTACCGCGAGACTAGCGGGGGGGGTGTATACGCAGTATTTT. Full variable domain (missing parts from reference TRBV19 and TRBJ2-3): DGGITQSPKYLFRKEGQNVTLSCEQNLNHDAMYWYRQDPGQGLRLIYYSQIVNDFQKGDIAEGYSVSREKKESFPLTVTSAQKNPTAFYLCASSRDRATARLAGGVYTQYFGPGTRLTVL.